This record covers a single TCR beta chain. The data stem from a study of blood T cell repertoires in COVID-19. Study context: Sites across the United States, Italy and Spain contributed samples from acute and convalescent COVID-19. T cells, B-cell-depleted T cells, or PBMCs supplied cDNA or gDNA.

This CDR3 has 15 amino acids. The V end was cut by 0 bases, the J end by 1 base, with 10 bases between. In germline, CDR1 is MNHEY, CDR2 SVGAGI. Methods used by the authors: Amplification of reference gene primers was used by the study to estimate nucleated cell counts. Clones were sequenced by immunoSEQ multiplex PCR, and TCRdb holds only the in-frame ones, with some missing. That table supplies the V and J calls and clone size; D and trimming were determined from the DNA. The sample comprises about 160,000 clones, about four fifths of which are singletons, and about 15% rests with the top ten. The V gene is TRBV6-5, the J gene TRBJ2-7, with D perhaps matching TRBD1 (6 bases). The sequenced material came from peripheral blood. The sequence was collected from a woman older than 75 with acute or convalescent COVID-19. The CDR3 reads CASSYSNRESYEQYF. For the CDR3, the DNA is TGTGCCAGCAGTTACTCGAACAGGGAGTCCTACGAGCAGTACTTC.